The rows below give T cell receptor beta chains drawn from one sample of a study of T cell repertoires in cytomegalovirus infection. TCRdb ran MiXCR on the reads and lists one entry per CDR3 protein. The sample gives fewer than 130,000 distinct CDR3 sequences, roughly two fifths of which show up once; about 74% is in the top ten. No antigens are known for them. The material was CD8+ T cells from cultured PBMCs, obtained from culture after CMV antigen stimulation. The receptors here all came from a human donor in good health (CMV status not recorded). Some clones in this sample may be carry-over from other donors' samples. Both conserved end residues are part of each CDR3. D genes are given only for firm matches. Size is omitted from some rows. Given values are once, few, many or a class for expanded clones.

V gene	J gene	clone size	D gene	CDR3 DNA	CDR3 protein
TRBV27	TRBJ2-1	-	TRBD1	TGTGCCAGCACCCCACAGGGGTCCTTCAATGAGCAGTTCTTC	CASTPQGSFNEQFF
TRBV7-9	TRBJ1-2	-	TRBD1	TGTGCCAGCACCACTCCGAGGGACAGAGTCTATGGCTACACCTTC	CASTTPRDRVYGYTF
TRBV7-9	TRBJ2-3	-	-	TGTGCCAGCAGCTTAGGATGGTCGCGCTGGGACACAGATACGCAGTATTTT	CASSLGWSRWDTDTQYF
TRBV19	TRBJ1-1	many	-	TGTGCCAGTAGTGAGGGAAGCAGGACTGAAGCTTTCTTT	CASSEGSRTEAFF
TRBV12-3/TRBV12-4	TRBJ2-3	-	-	TGTGCCAGCAGTTTTAGCGGTGATAATACGCAGTATTTT	CASSFSGDNTQYF
TRBV7-2	TRBJ2-7	many	-	TGTGCCAGCAGCACTCTGACAGGCTGGGACGAGCAGTACTTC	CASSTLTGWDEQYF
TRBV7-4	TRBJ2-7	-	-	TGTGCCAGCAGTCAAGTCATGGGTAGCGCGGCTTACGAGCAGTACTTC	CASSQVMGSAAYEQYF
TRBV6-6	TRBJ1-4	-	-	TGTGCCAGCAGCTTCCCAGGGGATGAAAAACTGTTTTTT	CASSFPGDEKLFF
TRBV30	TRBJ1-2	many	TRBD1	TGTGCCTGGACTCCGACAGGGGTAGGGGGCTACACCTTC	CAWTPTGVGGYTF
TRBV7-6	TRBJ1-2	-	-	TGTGCCAGCAGCTTAGCCGGGCTATTTGACTTC	CASSLAGLFDF
TRBV2	TRBJ1-1	-	-	TGTGCCAGCCAAAACACTGAAGCTTTCTTT	CASQNTEAFF
TRBV20-1	TRBJ2-3	-	-	TGCAGTGCTAGAGAGATGGTGACGTTGAGCACAGATACGCAGTATTTT	CSAREMVTLSTDTQYF
TRBV7-2	TRBJ2-1	few	TRBD1	TGTGCCAGCAGCTTGGACAGGGCGGTGGGGGAGCAGTTCTTC	CASSLDRAVGEQFF
TRBV7-6	TRBJ1-6	medium-sized	-	TGTGCCAGCAGCTTTGACGTCGCTTCACCCCTCCACTTT	CASSFDVASPLHF
TRBV6-5	TRBJ2-5	many	TRBD2	TGTGCCAGCAATCTTACTCGGATGCGGGGGGGGACCCAGTACTTC	CASNLTRMRGGTQYF
TRBV6-4	TRBJ1-1	-	-	TGTGCCAGCAGTCCCGAATCTAACACTGAAGCTTTCTTT	CASSPESNTEAFF
TRBV20-1	TRBJ2-2	-	-	TGCAGTGCTAGAGAGATGCGCGGGGTGAACACCGGGGAGCTGTTTTTT	CSAREMRGVNTGELFF
TRBV27	TRBJ2-7	-	TRBD1	TGTGCCAGCAGTTACGGACAGGGCATTGACGAGCAGTACTTC	CASSYGQGIDEQYF
TRBV20-1	TRBJ2-1	-	-	TGCAGTGGGGGCCTTCCCTACAATGAGCAGTTCTTC	CSGGLPYNEQFF
TRBV7-9	TRBJ1-1	few	-	TGTGCCAGCAGCTGGTCCCGGGAAGTCACTGAAGCTTTCTTT	CASSWSREVTEAFF
TRBV28	TRBJ2-7	few	-	TGTGCCAGCAGTTTGACCCGCAGGGACGTCATTCCGTACGAGCAGTACTTC	CASSLTRRDVIPYEQYF
TRBV7-4	TRBJ1-1	once	-	TGTGCCAGCAGCTTAGTCTTGGGGGCAAACACTGAAGCTTTCTTT	CASSLVLGANTEAFF
TRBV7-6	TRBJ2-3	few	TRBD2	TGTGCCAGCAGCTCCCCCACTAGCGGGGGGTGGGCAGATACGCAGTATTTT	CASSSPTSGGWADTQYF
TRBV27	TRBJ1-6	-	-	TGTGCCAGCAGTGGCAGGGGACCTGTTTCACCCCTCCACTTT	CASSGRGPVSPLHF
TRBV19	TRBJ2-1	many	-	TGTGCCAGTAGTATAATGTGGGGGGCCCACAATGAGCAGTTCTTC	CASSIMWGAHNEQFF
TRBV7-9	TRBJ2-3	many	-	TGTGCCAGCAGCTTAGCGGGCACCATCACAGATACGCAGTATTTT	CASSLAGTITDTQYF